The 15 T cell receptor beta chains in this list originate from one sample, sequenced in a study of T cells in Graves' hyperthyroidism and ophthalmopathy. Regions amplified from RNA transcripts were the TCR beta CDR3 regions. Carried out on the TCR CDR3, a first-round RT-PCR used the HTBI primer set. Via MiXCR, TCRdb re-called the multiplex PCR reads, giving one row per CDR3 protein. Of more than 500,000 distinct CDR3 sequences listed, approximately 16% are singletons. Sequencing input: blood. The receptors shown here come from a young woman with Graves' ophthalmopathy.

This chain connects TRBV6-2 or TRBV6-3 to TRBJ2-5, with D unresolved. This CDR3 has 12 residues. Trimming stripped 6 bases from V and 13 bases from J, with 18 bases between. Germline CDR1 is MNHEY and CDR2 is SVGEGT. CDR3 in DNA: TGTGCCAGCAGGAGGTCAGACGGTTACCTGTACTTC. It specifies CASRRSDGYLYF.

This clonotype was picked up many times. The CDR3 region has the DNA TGTGCCAGCAGTTTTGGGGCGATAGAGGCCTACAATGAGCAGTTCTTC. Protein sequence: CASSFGAIEAYNEQFF. The rearrangement joins TRBV28 to TRBJ2-1, with D possibly matching TRBD1 (5 bases). The germline V and J ends were trimmed by 3 bases and 2 bases, with 14 bases remaining between them. The germline gives CDR1 MDHEN, CDR2 SYDVKM. The CDR3 has 16 residues.

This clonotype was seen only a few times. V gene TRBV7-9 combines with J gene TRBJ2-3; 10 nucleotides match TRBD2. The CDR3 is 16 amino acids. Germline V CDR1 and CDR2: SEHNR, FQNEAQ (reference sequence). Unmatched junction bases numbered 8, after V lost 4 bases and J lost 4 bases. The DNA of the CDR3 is TGTGCCAGCAGCTCCCGAACTAGCGGGATTGCAGATACGCAGTATTTT. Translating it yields CASSSRTSGIADTQYF.

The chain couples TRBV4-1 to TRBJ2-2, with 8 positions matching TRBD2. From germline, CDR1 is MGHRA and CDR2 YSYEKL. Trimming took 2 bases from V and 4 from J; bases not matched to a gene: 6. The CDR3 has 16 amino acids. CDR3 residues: CASSQMAGGSTGELFF. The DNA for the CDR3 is TGCGCCAGCAGCCAAATGGCGGGAGGATCCACCGGGGAGCTGTTTTTT.

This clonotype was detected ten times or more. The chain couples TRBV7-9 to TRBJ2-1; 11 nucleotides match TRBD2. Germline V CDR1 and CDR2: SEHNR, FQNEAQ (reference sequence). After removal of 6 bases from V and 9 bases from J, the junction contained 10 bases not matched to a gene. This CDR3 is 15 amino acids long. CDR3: CASSPGLAGVGEQFF. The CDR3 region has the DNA TGTGCCAGCAGTCCCGGACTAGCGGGCGTCGGTGAGCAGTTCTTC.

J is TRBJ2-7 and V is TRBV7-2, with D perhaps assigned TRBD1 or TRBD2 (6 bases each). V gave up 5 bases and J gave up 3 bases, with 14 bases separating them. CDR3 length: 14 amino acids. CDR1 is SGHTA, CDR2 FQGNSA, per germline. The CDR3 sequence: CASSPEGGYYEQYF. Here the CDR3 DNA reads TGTGCCAGCAGCCCCGAAGGGGGGTACTACGAGCAGTACTTC.

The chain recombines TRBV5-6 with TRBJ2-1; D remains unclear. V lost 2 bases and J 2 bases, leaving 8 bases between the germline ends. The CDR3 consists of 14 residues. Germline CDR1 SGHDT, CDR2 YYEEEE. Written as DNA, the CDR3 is TGTGCCAGCAGCTTTTTCCTCCCCTACAATGAGCAGTTCTTC. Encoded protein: CASSFFLPYNEQFF.

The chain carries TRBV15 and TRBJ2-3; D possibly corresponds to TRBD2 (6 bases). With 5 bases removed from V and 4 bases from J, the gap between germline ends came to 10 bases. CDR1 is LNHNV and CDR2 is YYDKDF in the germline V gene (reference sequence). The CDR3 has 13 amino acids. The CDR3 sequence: CATSSLASDTQYF. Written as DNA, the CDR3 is TGTGCCACCAGCTCGCTAGCGTCAGATACGCAGTATTTT.

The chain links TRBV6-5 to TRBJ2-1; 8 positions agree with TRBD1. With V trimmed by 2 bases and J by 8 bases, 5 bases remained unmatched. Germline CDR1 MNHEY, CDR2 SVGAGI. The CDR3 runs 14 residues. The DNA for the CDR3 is TGTGCCAGCAGTTACCCTGACAGGGGCCATGAGCAGTTCTTC. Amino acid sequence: CASSYPDRGHEQFF.

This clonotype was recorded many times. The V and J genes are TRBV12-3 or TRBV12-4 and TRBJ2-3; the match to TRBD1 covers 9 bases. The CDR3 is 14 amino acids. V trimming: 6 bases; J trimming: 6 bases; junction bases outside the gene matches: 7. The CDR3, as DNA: TGTGCCAGCAGACTCCGGGACAGGGCGGATACGCAGTATTTT. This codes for CASRLRDRADTQYF.

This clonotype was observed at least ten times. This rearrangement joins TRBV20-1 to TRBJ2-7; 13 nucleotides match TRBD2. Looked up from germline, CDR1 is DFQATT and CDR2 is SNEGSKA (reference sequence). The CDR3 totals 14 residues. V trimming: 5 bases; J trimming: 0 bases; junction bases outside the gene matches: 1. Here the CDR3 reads CSAWTSGGSYEQYF. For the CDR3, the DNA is TGCAGTGCTTGGACTAGCGGGGGCTCCTACGAGCAGTACTTC.

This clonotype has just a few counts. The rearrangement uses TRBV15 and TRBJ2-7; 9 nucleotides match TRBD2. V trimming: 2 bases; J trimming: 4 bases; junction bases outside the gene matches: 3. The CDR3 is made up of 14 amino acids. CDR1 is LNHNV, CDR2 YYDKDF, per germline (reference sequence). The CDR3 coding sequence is TGTGCCACCAGCAGATTTACTAGCGGGTACGAGCAGTACTTC. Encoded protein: CATSRFTSGYEQYF.

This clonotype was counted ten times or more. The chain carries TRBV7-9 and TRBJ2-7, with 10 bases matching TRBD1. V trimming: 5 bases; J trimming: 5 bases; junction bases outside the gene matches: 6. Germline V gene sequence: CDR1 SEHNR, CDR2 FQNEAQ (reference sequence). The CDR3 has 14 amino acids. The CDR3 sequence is CASSLDRGSDEQYF. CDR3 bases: TGTGCCAGCAGCCTGGACAGGGGGAGCGACGAGCAGTACTTC.

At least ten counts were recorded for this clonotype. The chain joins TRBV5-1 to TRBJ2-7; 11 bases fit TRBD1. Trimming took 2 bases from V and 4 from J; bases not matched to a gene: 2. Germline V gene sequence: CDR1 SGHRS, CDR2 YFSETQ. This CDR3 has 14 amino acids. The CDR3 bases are TGCGCCAGCAGCTTAGGACAGGGGGCGTACGAGCAGTACTTC. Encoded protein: CASSLGQGAYEQYF.

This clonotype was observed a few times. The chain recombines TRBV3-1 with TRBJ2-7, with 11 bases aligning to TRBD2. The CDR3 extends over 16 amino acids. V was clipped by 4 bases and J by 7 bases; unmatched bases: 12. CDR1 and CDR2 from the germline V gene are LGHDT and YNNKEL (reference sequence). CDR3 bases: TGTGCCAGCAGCCCGACCGGTAGCGGGAGGGAGGAAGAGCAGTACTTC. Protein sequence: CASSPTGSGREEEQYF.